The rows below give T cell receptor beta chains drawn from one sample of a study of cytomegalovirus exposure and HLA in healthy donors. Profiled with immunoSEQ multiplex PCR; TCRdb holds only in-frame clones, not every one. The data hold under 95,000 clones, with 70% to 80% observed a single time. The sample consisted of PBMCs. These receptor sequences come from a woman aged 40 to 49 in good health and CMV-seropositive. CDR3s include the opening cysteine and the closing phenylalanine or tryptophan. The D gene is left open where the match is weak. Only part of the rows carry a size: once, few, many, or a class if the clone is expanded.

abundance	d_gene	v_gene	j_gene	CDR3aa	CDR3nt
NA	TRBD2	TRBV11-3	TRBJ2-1	CASSPASGLSSYNEQFF	TGTGCCAGCAGCCCCGCTAGCGGGTTGAGCTCCTACAATGAGCAGTTCTTC
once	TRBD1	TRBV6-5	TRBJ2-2	CASNRDRGTGELFF	TGTGCCAGCAACAGGGACAGGGGGACCGGGGAGCTGTTTTTT
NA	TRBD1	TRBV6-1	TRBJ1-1	CASSVHPLRDSPNTEAFF	TGTGCCAGCAGTGTACACCCGCTCCGGGACAGTCCTAACACTGAAGCTTTCTTT
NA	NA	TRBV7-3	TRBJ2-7	CASSFLPGTRGEQYF	TGTGCCAGCAGCTTCTTACCCGGGACAAGGGGGGAGCAGTACTTC
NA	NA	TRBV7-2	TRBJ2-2	CASSLSASYTGELFF	TGTGCCAGCAGCTTATCTGCGAGCTACACCGGGGAGCTGTTTTTT
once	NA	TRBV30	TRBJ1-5	CAWSGGINQPQHF	TGTGCCTGGAGTGGGGGCATCAATCAGCCCCAGCATTTT
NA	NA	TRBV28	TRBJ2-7	CASSLFYHEQYF	TGTGCCAGCAGTTTATTCTACCACGAGCAGTACTTC
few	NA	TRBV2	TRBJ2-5	CASRDNAVETQYF	TGTGCCAGCAGGGATAATGCGGTAGAGACCCAGTACTTC
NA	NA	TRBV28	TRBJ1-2	CASSLFSGAQTYGYTF	TGTGCCAGCAGTTTATTCTCAGGGGCCCAGACTTATGGCTACACCTTC
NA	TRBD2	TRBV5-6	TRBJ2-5	CASSWAPTSGSGETQYF	TGTGCCAGCAGCTGGGCCCCGACTAGCGGGAGTGGGGAGACCCAGTACTTC
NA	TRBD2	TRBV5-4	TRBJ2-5	CASSLGSSGQETQYF	TGTGCCAGCAGCTTGGGATCTAGCGGCCAAGAGACCCAGTACTTC
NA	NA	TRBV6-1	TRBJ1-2	CAAPRTEGYGYTF	TGTGCAGCCCCCCGGACAGAGGGCTATGGCTACACCTTC
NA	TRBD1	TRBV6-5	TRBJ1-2	CASTWGTGGTNGYTF	TGTGCCAGCACCTGGGGGACAGGCGGAACCAATGGCTACACCTTC
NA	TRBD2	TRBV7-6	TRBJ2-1	CASLRLAGINEQFF	TGTGCCAGCCTAAGGCTAGCGGGGATAAATGAGCAGTTCTTC
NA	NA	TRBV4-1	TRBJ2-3	CASSQDLASDTQYF	TGCGCCAGCAGCCAAGATCTAGCTTCAGATACGCAGTATTTT
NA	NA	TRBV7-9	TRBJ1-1	CASSEPGLRNTEAFF	TGTGCCAGCAGCGAGCCGGGACTGCGGAACACTGAAGCTTTCTTT
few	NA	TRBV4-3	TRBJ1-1	CASSQEVAGPEAFF	TGCGCCAGCAGCCAAGAGGTCGCGGGGCCTGAAGCTTTCTTT
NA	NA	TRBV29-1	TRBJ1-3	CSGRLSSGNTIYF	TGCAGCGGGAGGTTGAGCTCTGGAAACACCATATATTTT
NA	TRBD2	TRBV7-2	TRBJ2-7	CASSLGRGGILGEQYF	TGTGCCAGCAGCTTAGGTCGGGGGGGGATACTGGGCGAGCAGTACTTC
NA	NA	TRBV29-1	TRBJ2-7	CSVGGRYHEQYF	TGCAGCGTTGGGGGCAGATATCACGAGCAGTACTTC
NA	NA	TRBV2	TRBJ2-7	CASSPAPPERLRRQYF	TGTGCCAGTTCACCCGCTCCTCCCGAGAGGCTTCGTCGGCAGTACTTC
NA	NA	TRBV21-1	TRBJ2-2	CASEGEDTGELFF	TGTGCCAGCGAAGGGGAGGACACCGGGGAGCTGTTTTTT
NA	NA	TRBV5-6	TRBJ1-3	CASSFPGLLGGNTIYF	TGTGCCAGCAGCTTTCCAGGGCTTCTGGGTGGAAACACCATATATTTT
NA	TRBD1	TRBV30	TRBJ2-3	CAWRVGTGITDTQYF	TGTGCCTGGAGAGTCGGGACAGGGATCACAGATACGCAGTATTTT
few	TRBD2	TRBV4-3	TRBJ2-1	CASSQTWGGLDEQFF	TGCGCCAGCAGCCAAACCTGGGGGGGATTGGATGAGCAGTTCTTC
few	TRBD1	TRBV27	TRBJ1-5	CASSLRGLGNQPQHF	TGTGCCAGCAGCCTCAGGGGGCTAGGCAATCAGCCCCAGCATTTT
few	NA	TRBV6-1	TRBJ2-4	CASRSGGSGENIQYF	TGTGCCAGCAGGTCAGGGGGGTCAGGGGAAAACATTCAGTACTTC
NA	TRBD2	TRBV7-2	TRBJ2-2	CASSLALAGAGELFF	TGTGCCAGCAGCTTAGCACTAGCGGGAGCCGGGGAGCTGTTTTTT
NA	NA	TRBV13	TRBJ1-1	CASSPRGGGNTEAFF	TGTGCCAGCAGCCCACGGGGAGGGGGGAACACTGAAGCTTTCTTT
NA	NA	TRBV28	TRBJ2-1	CASSPPGYNEQFF	TGTGCCAGCAGTCCCCCAGGATACAATGAGCAGTTCTTC
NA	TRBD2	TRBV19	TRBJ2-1	CASMAPFGGDQYEQFF	TGTGCCAGTATGGCCCCTTTTGGGGGGGATCAATATGAGCAGTTCTTC
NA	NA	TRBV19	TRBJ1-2	CASSIGRGRGYTF	TGTGCCAGTAGTATAGGCAGGGGACGGGGCTACACCTTC
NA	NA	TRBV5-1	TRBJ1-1	CASSGGQNTEAFF	TGCGCCAGCAGCGGCGGACAGAACACTGAAGCTTTCTTT
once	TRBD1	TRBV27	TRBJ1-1	CASSPAQGASSEAFF	TGTGCCAGCAGTCCAGCACAGGGGGCGAGCTCTGAAGCTTTCTTT
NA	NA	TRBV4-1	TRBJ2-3	CASSRLNRVEGTDTQYF	TGCGCCAGCAGCCGACTTAACAGGGTCGAGGGCACAGATACGCAGTATTTT
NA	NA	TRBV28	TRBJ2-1	CASSLPFEERELYNEQFF	TGTGCCAGCAGTTTACCCTTTGAAGAACGGGAGTTGTACAATGAGCAGTTCTTC
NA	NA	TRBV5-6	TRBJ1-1	CASSFAGGTEAFF	TGTGCCAGCAGCTTCGCGGGGGGCACTGAAGCTTTCTTT
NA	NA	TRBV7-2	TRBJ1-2	CASSLTGTYGYTF	TGTGCCAGCAGCTTAACAGGGACATATGGCTACACCTTC
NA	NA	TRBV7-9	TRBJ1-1	CASSLGQNTEAFF	TGTGCCAGCAGCTTAGGACAGAACACTGAAGCTTTCTTT
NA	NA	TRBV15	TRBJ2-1	CATSRKDSKVYNEQFF	TGTGCCACCAGCAGAAAAGACAGCAAAGTCTACAATGAGCAGTTCTTC
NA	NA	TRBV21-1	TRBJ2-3	CASSRNPGQGAGDTQYF	TGTGCCAGCAGCAGAAACCCGGGACAGGGGGCAGGGGATACGCAGTATTTT
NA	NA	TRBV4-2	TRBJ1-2	CASSQARIRYGYTF	TGTGCCAGCAGCCAAGCCAGAATCCGCTATGGCTACACCTTC
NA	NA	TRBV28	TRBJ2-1	CATRLMSLGRGHANNEQFF	TGTGCCACCAGGCTTATGTCGTTGGGCAGGGGCCACGCCAACAATGAGCAGTTCTTC
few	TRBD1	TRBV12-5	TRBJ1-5	CASGLPGTALKYEPQHF	TGTGCTAGTGGTTTGCCCGGGACAGCGCTAAAGTACGAGCCCCAGCATTTT
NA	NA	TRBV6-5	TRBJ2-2	CASSPPQGTGELFF	TGTGCCAGCAGTCCCCCCCAGGGGACCGGGGAGCTGTTTTTT
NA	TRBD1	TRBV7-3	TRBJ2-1	CASSWTGTGANEQFF	TGTGCCAGCAGCTGGACCGGGACAGGGGCAAATGAGCAGTTCTTC
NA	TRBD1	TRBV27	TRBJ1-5	CASSSGGTQPQHF	TGTGCCAGCAGTTCAGGGGGCACTCAGCCCCAGCATTTT
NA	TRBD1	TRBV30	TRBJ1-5	CAWRATGGQPQHF	TGTGCCTGGAGGGCAACAGGGGGTCAGCCCCAGCATTTT
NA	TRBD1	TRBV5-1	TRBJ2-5	CASSLARTGVETQYF	TGCGCCAGCAGCTTGGCCAGGACAGGGGTGGAGACCCAGTACTTC
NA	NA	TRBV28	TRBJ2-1	CASSFIANEQFF	TGTGCCAGCAGTTTTATAGCGAATGAGCAGTTCTTC
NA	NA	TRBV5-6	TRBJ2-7	CASASGRTYEQYF	TGTGCCAGCGCCTCGGGCAGGACATACGAGCAGTACTTC
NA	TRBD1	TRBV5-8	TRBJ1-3	CASSLAPGQGNTIYF	TGTGCCAGCAGCTTAGCCCCGGGACAGGGAAACACCATATATTTT
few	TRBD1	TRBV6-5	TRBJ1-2	CASSYSLSGTDYGYTF	TGTGCCAGCAGTTACTCGTTATCCGGGACAGATTATGGCTACACCTTC
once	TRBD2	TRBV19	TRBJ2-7	CASGRRLDEQYF	TGTGCCAGCGGGAGGCGGTTGGACGAGCAGTACTTC
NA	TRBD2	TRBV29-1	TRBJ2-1	CSVAAGAAHNEQFF	TGCAGCGTTGCAGCGGGAGCAGCTCACAATGAGCAGTTCTTC
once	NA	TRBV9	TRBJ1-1	CASSVEAGVNTEAFF	TGTGCCAGCAGCGTAGAAGCAGGGGTGAACACTGAAGCTTTCTTT